This T cell receptor beta chain stems from a study of blood T cell repertoires in COVID-19. In the authors' workflow: Reference gene primers were amplified, and this amplification served to estimate nucleated cell counts. The data were produced by immunoSEQ multiplex PCR, yet TCRdb's version contains in-frame clones alone and is incomplete. V and J calls and clone size are given by that table; D and trimming were obtained from the DNA. The table includes some 99,000 clones, over 75% detected once. CDR3 size: 18 residues. The germline gives CDR1 MDHEN, CDR2 SYDVKM. V dropped 3 bases and J dropped 0; count of bases not matched to a gene: 6.

This chain links TRBV28 with TRBJ2-3, with TRBD2 matching over 13 bases. The sequencing input was peripheral blood. This sequence originates from a woman over 75 with acute or convalescent COVID-19. The CDR3 DNA is TGTGCCAGCAGTTTCAGCAGGACTAGCGGGGGTAGCACAGATACGCAGTATTTT. Translated, it gives CASSFSRTSGGSTDTQYF.